The 4 T cell receptor beta chains below were found in one sample sequenced in a study of T cell changes during pregnancy in multiple sclerosis. The table came from immunoSEQ multiplex PCR; TCRdb's copy has only in-frame clones and leaves some out. Here the sample spans under 35,000 clones, around nine tenths being singletons. The source was CD8+ T cells from peripheral blood mononuclear cells, collected before pregnancy. The receptor set was obtained from a female donor with multiple sclerosis, enrolled in a pregnancy study.

The chain employs TRBV11-2 and TRBJ1-1; D unresolved. The CDR3 runs 13 residues. Trimming stripped 4 bases from V and 3 bases from J, with 9 bases between. Germline assignment: CDR1 SGHAT and CDR2 FQNNGV. CDR3 nucleotides: TGTGCCAGCAGCTCGGACTTGTACACTGAAGCTTTCTTT. It specifies CASSSDLYTEAFF.

V is TRBV6-5 and J is TRBJ1-1, with D uncertain. This CDR3 is 13 amino acids long. Germline values: CDR1 MNHEY, CDR2 SVGAGI. Trimming cost V 2 bases and J 7 bases, with 11 bases left between them. In DNA form, the CDR3 reads TGTGCCAGCAGTTACCGTGAACAATATGAAGCTTTCTTT. It codes for CASSYREQYEAFF.

The CDR3 nucleotides read TGTGCCAGCAGCCTCTACGGACAGGCGACGAACACCGGGGAGCTGTTTTTT. Its protein product is CASSLYGQATNTGELFF. The J gene is TRBJ2-2, the V gene TRBV13; 7 bases are shared with TRBD1. Germline values: CDR1 PRHDT, CDR2 FYEKMQ (reference sequence). This CDR3 spans 17 amino acids. The J segment lost 0 bases and the V segment lost 5 bases, leaving 9 bases of the junction unmatched.

The genes are TRBV21-1 and TRBJ2-7; the D call TRBD1 from the table was never checked on the DNA. TRBV21-1 is classified as a pseudogene. The CDR3 has 16 amino acids. The CDR3 sequence: CASSSRARQLGDEQYF. The CDR3 DNA is TGTGCCAGCAGCTCCAGGGCTCGACAGCTTGGCGACGAGCAGTACTTC.